This T cell receptor (beta chain) appears in the sequencing data of a study of cytomegalovirus exposure and HLA in healthy donors. Study-level findings and limits: Certain indistinguishable V segments, among them TRBV6-2 and TRBV6-3, were excluded.

The PCR made use of 60 Vbeta and 13 Jbeta primers. Clones were sequenced by immunoSEQ multiplex PCR, and TCRdb holds only the in-frame ones, with some missing. The sample consists of about 190,000 clones, 75% to 90% of them appearing once. Comments on this clone: Its target is unknown.

This CDR3 region has 14 residues. Germline loops: CDR1 MNHEY, CDR2 SMNVEV (reference sequence). The V and J ends lost 6 bases and 7 bases respectively, with 13 bases between them. Sequencing was performed on PBMCs. This sequence originates from a woman between 50 and 59 years old in good health and CMV-seropositive. The chain combines TRBV27 with TRBJ1-6, with D unresolved. The DNA for the CDR3 is TGTGCCAGCAGGGGAGACGGTGGGAATTCACCCCTCCACTTT. Protein product: CASRGDGGNSPLHF.